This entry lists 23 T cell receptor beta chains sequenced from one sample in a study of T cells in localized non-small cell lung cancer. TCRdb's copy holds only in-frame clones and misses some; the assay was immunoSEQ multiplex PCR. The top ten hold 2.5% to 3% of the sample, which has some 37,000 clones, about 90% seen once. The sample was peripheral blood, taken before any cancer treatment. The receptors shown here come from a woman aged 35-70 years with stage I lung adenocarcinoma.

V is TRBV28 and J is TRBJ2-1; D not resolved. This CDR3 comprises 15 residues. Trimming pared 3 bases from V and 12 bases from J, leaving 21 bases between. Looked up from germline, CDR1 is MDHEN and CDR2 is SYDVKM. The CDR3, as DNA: TGTGCCAGCAGTTTTCGGCATTCCTCCTCTCTGAGGCAGTTCTTC. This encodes CASSFRHSSSLRQFF.

The CDR3 DNA reads as TGTGCCATCAGTGAATCTACGAGGAACCCCTACGAGCAGTACTTC. This sequence encodes CAISESTRNPYEQYF. This chain joins TRBV10-3 and TRBJ2-7, with D uncertain. V lost 3 bases and J 2 bases, leaving 14 bases between the germline ends. The length of the CDR3 is 15 residues. Germline V gives CDR1 ENHRY, CDR2 SYGVKD.

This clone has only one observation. The DNA for the CDR3 is TGTGCCAGTAGTCACGGAGGCAGGGCGGGTCAGCCCCAGCATTTT. Protein: CASSHGGRAGQPQHF. The chain has TRBV19 and TRBJ1-5; a possible D gene is TRBD1 (5 bases). The ends were cut back, 5 bases at V and 6 bases at J, with 17 bases in the middle. This CDR3 is built from 15 residues. Germline CDR1 LNHDA, CDR2 SQIVND (reference sequence).

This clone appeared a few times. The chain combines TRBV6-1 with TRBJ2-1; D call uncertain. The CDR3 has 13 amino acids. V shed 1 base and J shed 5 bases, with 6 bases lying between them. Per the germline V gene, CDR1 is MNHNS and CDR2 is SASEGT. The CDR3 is CASSEGAHNEQFF. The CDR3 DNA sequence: TGTGCCAGCAGTGAAGGGGCCCACAATGAGCAGTTCTTC.

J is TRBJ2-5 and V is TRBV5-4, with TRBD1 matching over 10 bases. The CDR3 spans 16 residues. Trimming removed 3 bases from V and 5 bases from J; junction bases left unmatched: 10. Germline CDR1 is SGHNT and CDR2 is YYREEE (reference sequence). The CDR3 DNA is TGTGCCAGCAGCTCTCGACAGGGGGCGGGGTGGGAGACCCAGTACTTC. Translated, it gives CASSSRQGAGWETQYF.

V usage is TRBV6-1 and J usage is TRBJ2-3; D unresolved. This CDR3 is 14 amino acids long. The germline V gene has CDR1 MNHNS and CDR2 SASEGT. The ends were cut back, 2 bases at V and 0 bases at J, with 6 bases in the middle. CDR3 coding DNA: TGTGCCAGCAGTGAAAGGCATAGCACAGATACGCAGTATTTT. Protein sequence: CASSERHSTDTQYF.

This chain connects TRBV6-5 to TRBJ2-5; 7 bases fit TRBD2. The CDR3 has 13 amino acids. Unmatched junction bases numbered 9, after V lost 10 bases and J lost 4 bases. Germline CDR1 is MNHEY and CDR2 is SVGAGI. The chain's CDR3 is CAISAGLGETQYF. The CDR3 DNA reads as TGTGCCATTTCAGCGGGGCTCGGAGAGACCCAGTACTTC.

Here the CDR3 DNA reads TGTGCCAGCAGTTGGTCAGGGGACGACGAGCAGTACTTC. This gives the protein CASSWSGDDEQYF. This chain uses TRBV28 with TRBJ2-7; maybe TRBD1 (6 bases). The CDR3 has 13 residues. Germline assignment: CDR1 MDHEN and CDR2 SYDVKM. Deletions cut 4 bases from V and 5 bases from J, with 12 bases between.

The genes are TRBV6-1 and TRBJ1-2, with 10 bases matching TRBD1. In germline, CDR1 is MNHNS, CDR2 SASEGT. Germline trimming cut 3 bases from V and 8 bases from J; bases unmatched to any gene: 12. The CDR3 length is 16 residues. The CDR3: CASSDLSVGQGEGYTF. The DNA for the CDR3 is TGTGCCAGCAGTGATCTGAGCGTCGGACAGGGGGAAGGCTACACCTTC.

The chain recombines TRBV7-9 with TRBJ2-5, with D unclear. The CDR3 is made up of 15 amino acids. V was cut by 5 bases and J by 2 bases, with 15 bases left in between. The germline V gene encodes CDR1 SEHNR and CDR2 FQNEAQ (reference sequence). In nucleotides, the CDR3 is TGTGCCAGCAGCCCTGGGTCCGCGAATCAAGAGACCCAGTACTTC. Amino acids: CASSPGSANQETQYF.

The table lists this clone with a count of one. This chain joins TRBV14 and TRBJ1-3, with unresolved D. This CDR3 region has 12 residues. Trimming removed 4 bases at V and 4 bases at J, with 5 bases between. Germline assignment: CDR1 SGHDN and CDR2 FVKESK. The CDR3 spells CASSPWGNTIYF. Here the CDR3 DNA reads TGTGCCAGCAGCCCGTGGGGAAACACCATATATTTT.

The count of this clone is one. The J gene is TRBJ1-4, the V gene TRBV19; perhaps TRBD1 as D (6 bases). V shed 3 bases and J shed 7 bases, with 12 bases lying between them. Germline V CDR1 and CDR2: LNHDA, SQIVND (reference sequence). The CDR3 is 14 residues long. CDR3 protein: CASSMTQGSEKLFF. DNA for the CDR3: TGTGCCAGTAGTATGACACAGGGCAGTGAAAAACTGTTTTTT.

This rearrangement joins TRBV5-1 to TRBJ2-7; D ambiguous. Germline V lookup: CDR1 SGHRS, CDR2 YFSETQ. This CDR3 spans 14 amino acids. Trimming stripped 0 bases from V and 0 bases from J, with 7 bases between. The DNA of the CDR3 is TGCGCCAGCAGCTTGGAAGTCCCCTCCTACGAGCAGTACTTC. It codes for CASSLEVPSYEQYF.

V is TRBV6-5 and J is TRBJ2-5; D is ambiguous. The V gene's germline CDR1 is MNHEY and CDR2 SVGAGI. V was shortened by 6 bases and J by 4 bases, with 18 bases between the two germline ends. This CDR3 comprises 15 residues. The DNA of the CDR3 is TGTGCCAGCAGGATTACGGTAGCAGGTACAGAGACCCAGTACTTC. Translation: CASRITVAGTETQYF.

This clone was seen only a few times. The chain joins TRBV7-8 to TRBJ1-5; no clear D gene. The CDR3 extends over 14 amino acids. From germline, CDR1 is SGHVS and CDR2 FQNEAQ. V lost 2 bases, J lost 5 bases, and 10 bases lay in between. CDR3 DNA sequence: TGTGCCAGCAGCTTAAAGTCAGGTGATCAGCCCCAGCATTTT. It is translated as CASSLKSGDQPQHF.

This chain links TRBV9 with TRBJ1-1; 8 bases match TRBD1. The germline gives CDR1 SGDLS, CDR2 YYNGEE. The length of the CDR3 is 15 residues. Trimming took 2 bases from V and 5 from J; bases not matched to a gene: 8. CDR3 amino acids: CASSVAQGVGTEAFF. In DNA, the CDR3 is TGTGCCAGCAGCGTCGCACAGGGGGTAGGTACTGAAGCTTTCTTT. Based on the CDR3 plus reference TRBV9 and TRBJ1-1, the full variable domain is DSGVTQTPKHLITATGQRVTLRCSPRSGDLSVYWYQQSLDQGLQFLIQYYNGEERAKGNILERFSAQQFPDLHSELNLSSLELGDSALYFCASSVAQGVGTEAFFGQGTRLTVV.

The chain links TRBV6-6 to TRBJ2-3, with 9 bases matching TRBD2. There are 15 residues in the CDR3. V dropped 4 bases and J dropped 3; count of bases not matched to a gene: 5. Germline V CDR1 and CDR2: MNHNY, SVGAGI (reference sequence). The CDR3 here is CASSSVSGSTDTQYF. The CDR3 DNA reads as TGTGCCAGCAGTTCGGTTAGCGGGAGTACAGATACGCAGTATTTT.

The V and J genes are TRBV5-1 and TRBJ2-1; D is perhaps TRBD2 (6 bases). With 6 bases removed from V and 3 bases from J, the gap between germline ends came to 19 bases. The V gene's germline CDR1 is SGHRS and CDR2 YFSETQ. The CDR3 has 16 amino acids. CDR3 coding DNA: TGCGCCAGCATCCCATCCCGCGGTAGCGGCTACAATGAGCAGTTCTTC. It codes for CASIPSRGSGYNEQFF. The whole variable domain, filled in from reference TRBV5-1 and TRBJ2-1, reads KAGVTQTPRYLIKTRGQQVTLSCSPISGHRSVSWYQQTPGQGLQFLFEYFSETQRNKGNFPGRFSGRQFSNSRSEMNVSTLELGDSALYLCASIPSRGSGYNEQFFGPGTRLTVL.

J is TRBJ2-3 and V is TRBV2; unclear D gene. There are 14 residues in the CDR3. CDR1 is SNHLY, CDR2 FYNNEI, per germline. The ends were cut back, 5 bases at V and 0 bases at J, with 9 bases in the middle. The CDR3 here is CASSWARSTDTQYF. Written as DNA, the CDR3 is TGTGCCAGCAGTTGGGCTAGGAGCACAGATACGCAGTATTTT.

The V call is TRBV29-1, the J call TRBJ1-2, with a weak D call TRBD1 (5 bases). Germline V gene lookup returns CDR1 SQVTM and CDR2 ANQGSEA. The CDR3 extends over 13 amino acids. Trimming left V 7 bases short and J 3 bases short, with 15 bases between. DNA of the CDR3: TGCAGCGCAACGGCCGGGACGGACTATGGCTACACCTTC. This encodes CSATAGTDYGYTF. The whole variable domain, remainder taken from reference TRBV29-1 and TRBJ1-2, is SAVISQKPSRDICQRGTSLTIQCQVDSQVTMMFWYRQQPGQSLTLIATANQGSEATYESGFVIDKFPISRPNLTFSTLTVSNMSPEDSSIYLCSATAGTDYGYTFGSGTRLTVV.

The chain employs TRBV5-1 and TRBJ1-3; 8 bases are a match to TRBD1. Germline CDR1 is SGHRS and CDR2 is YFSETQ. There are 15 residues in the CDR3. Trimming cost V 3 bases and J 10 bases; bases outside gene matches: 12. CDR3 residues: CASSSSGTGIGTIYF. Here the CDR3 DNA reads TGCGCCAGCAGCTCATCCGGGACAGGAATTGGAACCATATATTTT.

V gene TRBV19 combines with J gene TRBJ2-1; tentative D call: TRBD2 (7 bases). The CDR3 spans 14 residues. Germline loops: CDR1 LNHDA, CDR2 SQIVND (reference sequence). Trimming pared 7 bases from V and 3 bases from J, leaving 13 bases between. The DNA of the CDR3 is TGTGCCAGTAAGGAGGGGGGGCGCTACAATGAGCAGTTCTTC. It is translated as CASKEGGRYNEQFF. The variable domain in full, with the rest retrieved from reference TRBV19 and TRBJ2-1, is DGGITQSPKYLFRKEGQNVTLSCEQNLNHDAMYWYRQDPGQGLRLIYYSQIVNDFQKGDIAEGYSVSREKKESFPLTVTSAQKNPTAFYLCASKEGGRYNEQFFGPGTRLTVL.

The CDR3 coding sequence is TGTTTCCCACTAAGGGGCTGGGCGAACATTCAGTACTTC. This translates into CFPLRGWANIQYF. The V call is TRBV28, the J call TRBJ2-4; tentatively, D is TRBD1 (5 bases). Germline-derived CDR1 and CDR2 are MDHEN and SYDVKM. The CDR3 runs to 13 residues.